The subject of this entry is one TCR beta chain. The data were obtained in a study of blood T cell repertoires in COVID-19. Overall study: Whether acute or convalescent, the COVID-19 samples came from the United States, Italy and Spain. Nucleic acid was either cDNA or gDNA, and it came from T cells, B-cell-depleted T cells, or PBMCs.

J lost 5 bases, V lost 6 bases, and 7 bases had no gene match. The CDR3 is 13 amino acids. Germline V gene lookup returns CDR1 MNHEY and CDR2 SMNVEV (reference sequence). As originally analysed: Cell counts per sample came from amplifying reference gene primers. The table came from immunoSEQ multiplex PCR; TCRdb's copy has only in-frame clones and leaves some out. V and J calls and clone size are given by that table; D and trimming were obtained from the DNA. This sample has over 30,000 clones; roughly nine tenths occur once, and the top ten carry roughly an eighth. Sequencing input: peripheral blood. The J gene is TRBJ2-7, the V gene TRBV27; 7 nucleotides agree with TRBD1. The receptor comes from a man between 65 and 85 years old with acute or convalescent COVID-19. CDR3: CASRTGNRHEQYF. For the CDR3, the DNA is TGTGCCAGCAGGACAGGGAATCGGCACGAGCAGTACTTC.